The rows below give T cell receptor beta chains drawn from one sample of a study of cytomegalovirus exposure and HLA in healthy donors. Profiled with immunoSEQ multiplex PCR; TCRdb holds only in-frame clones, not every one. Among 200,000 or so clones listed, approximately 80% were seen once. Material: PBMCs. The receptors originated from a boy aged 2 to 9 in good health and CMV-seronegative. Each CDR3 is given with its conserved first and last residue. The order of the fields is V gene, J gene, CDR3 protein.

TRBV29-1	TRBJ1-1	CSVAGRNTEAFF
TRBV27	TRBJ1-6	CASSLLGGYNSPLHF
TRBV6-5	TRBJ1-1	CASSYASGVNTEAFF
TRBV9	TRBJ2-5	CASSVAGAGGQETQYF
TRBV19	TRBJ1-2	CASSIKASGGVSNYGYTF
TRBV7-9	TRBJ2-5	CASSFIGVETQYF
TRBV7-9	TRBJ2-5	CASSPPSSSETQYF
TRBV5-6	TRBJ2-3	CASSFSRGPTDTQYF
TRBV6-5	TRBJ2-7	CASREGGPYEQYF
TRBV4-3	TRBJ2-3	CASSLGTLFTDTQYF
TRBV6-1	TRBJ1-1	CASRDDSSHGAFF
TRBV9	TRBJ2-1	CASSVGDLTNEQFF
TRBV5-7	TRBJ1-2	CASSYGTVTNYGYTF
TRBV4-2	TRBJ2-7	CASSLGLAGAYEQYF
TRBV5-6	TRBJ2-5	CASSQTFAGQPNGWTQYF
TRBV18	TRBJ2-7	CASSPRQEGHEQYF
TRBV11-2	TRBJ2-5	CASSPPRETQYF
TRBV13	TRBJ1-2	CASSLGRGAAIGYTF
TRBV2	TRBJ2-7	CASSVLRTAEQYF
TRBV30	TRBJ1-6	CAWSIRTGGSSPLHF
TRBV4-1	TRBJ2-1	CASSPRSEADEQFF
TRBV6-5	TRBJ2-1	CVAGGNNEQFF
TRBV19	TRBJ2-7	CASSMRGGPSYEQYF
TRBV10-3	TRBJ1-2	CAISVEGVYGYTF
TRBV4-2	TRBJ1-6	CASSQVGQGNSPLHF
TRBV7-9	TRBJ2-7	CASSQTGGSSYEQYF
TRBV10-1	TRBJ2-7	CASSPTRREYEQYF
TRBV6-5	TRBJ1-6	CASRGTGGYTPLHF
TRBV9	TRBJ1-4	CASSAKLYEKLFF
TRBV10-3	TRBJ1-1	CAISVGQGRTEAFF
TRBV5-6	TRBJ1-6	CASSFLDRGFYNSPLHF
TRBV5-6	TRBJ2-3	CASSMADTQYF
TRBV5-8	TRBJ1-5	CASSSRQLYQPQHF
TRBV29-1	TRBJ2-5	CSVDAGHQETQYF
TRBV2	TRBJ1-2	CASSAGGGNYGYTF
TRBV10-3	TRBJ1-3	CAISHTEGPGNTIYF
TRBV10-3	TRBJ1-5	CAISGDRAGPQHF
TRBV7-9	TRBJ2-1	CASADSGGAQNEQFF
TRBV9	TRBJ2-1	CASSAVSSYNEQFF
TRBV6-6	TRBJ1-2	CASSYLGSGNYGYTF
TRBV11-2	TRBJ2-5	CASSYNRDYQETQYF
TRBV18	TRBJ1-3	CASSPISGGGNTIYF
TRBV6-1	TRBJ2-5	CASPLVAGAQETQYF
TRBV4-1	TRBJ2-3	CASSQARLLAPTDTQYF
TRBV7-3	TRBJ1-5	CASSFLYGDSDIWGQPQHF
TRBV7-9	TRBJ2-5	CASSLLEDQYF
TRBV6-1	TRBJ2-7	CASSGKGAYEQYF
TRBV11-3	TRBJ2-2	CASSYGLGTNTGELFF
TRBV5-1	TRBJ2-5	CASSLPPEETQYF
TRBV28	TRBJ1-2	CASRGDYGYTF
TRBV5-6	TRBJ2-5	CASSLLGQGRKGQYF
TRBV25-1	TRBJ2-1	CASQDSSTYNEQFF
TRBV15	TRBJ2-2	CATSSTFLGAGGELFF
TRBV25-1	TRBJ1-2	CASTRSQGSSYGYTF
TRBV10-3	TRBJ1-2	CAISGSPGQGKYGYTF
TRBV4-3	TRBJ1-4	CASSQVQGREKLFF
TRBV7-9	TRBJ1-1	CASSPNEEAFF